The entry below gives a single TCR beta chain sequence along with its context. Its antigen is currently unknown. The study ran its PCR with 60 Vbeta and 13 Jbeta primers. Generated by immunoSEQ multiplex PCR, the TCRdb table keeps only in-frame clones and is missing some. The data hold almost 200,000 clones, with roughly 80% observed a single time. The data stem from a study of cytomegalovirus exposure and HLA in healthy donors. Study-level points and caveats: High specificity and sensitivity for cytomegalovirus status were reported for the classifier. It emerged from a later analysis that several of the most significant clusters appeared to be linked to common viral pathogens.

CDR1 MNHNY and CDR2 SVGAGI come from the germline V gene (reference sequence). V lost 8 bases, J lost 6 bases, and 16 bases lay in between. The CDR3 is 14 residues long. The TCR comes from a male donor in good health and CMV-seropositive. Sequenced input: PBMCs. The chain is built from TRBV6-6 and TRBJ2-2, with a possible D match to TRBD2 (7 bases). CDR3 nucleotide sequence: TGTGCCAGCGAGGGGGGGGTCGGCTCCGGGGAGCTGTTTTTT. Its translation is CASEGGVGSGELFF.